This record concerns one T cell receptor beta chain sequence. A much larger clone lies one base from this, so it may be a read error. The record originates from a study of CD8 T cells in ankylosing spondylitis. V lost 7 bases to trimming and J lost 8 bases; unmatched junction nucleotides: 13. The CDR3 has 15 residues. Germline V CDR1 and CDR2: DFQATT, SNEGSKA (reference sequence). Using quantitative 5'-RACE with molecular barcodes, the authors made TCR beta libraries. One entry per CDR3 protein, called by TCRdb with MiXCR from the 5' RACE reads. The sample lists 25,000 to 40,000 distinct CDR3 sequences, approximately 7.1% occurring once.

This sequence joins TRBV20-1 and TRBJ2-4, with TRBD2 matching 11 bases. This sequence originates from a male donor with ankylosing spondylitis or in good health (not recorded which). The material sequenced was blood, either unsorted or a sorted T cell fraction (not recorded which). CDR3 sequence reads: CSVQRLAGNRDIQYF. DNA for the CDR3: TGCAGTGTCCAACGACTAGCGGGGAATCGGGACATTCAGTACTTC.